A selection of T cell receptor beta chains follows, all from one sample in a study of OX40 agonist ivuxolimab in advanced cancers. Repertoires were generated with immunoSEQ multiplex PCR, while TCRdb's copy carries only in-frame clones and drops some. The repertoire holds 25,000 or so clones, with less than 90% as singletons. Here the sequenced sample was CD4+ or CD8+ T cells sorted from blood, taken in a trial of the OX40 agonist ivuxolimab. The receptor set was obtained from an adult with an advanced solid tumor such as melanoma, head and neck, liver or kidney cancer. The CDR3 runs from the conserved cysteine through the conserved F or W. D genes are given only for firm matches. Not all rows give a size; the values are once, few, many and, for expanded clones, a class.

j_gene	d_gene	abundance	v_gene	CDR3aa	CDR3nt
TRBJ2-3	TRBD1	-	TRBV7-7	CASSLGGQGTDTQYF	TGTGCCAGCAGCTTAGGGGGACAGGGCACAGATACGCAGTATTTT
TRBJ2-7	-	-	TRBV5-6	CASSFGGFYEQYF	TGTGCCAGCAGCTTCGGGGGATTCTACGAGCAGTACTTC
TRBJ2-1	TRBD2	-	TRBV6-6	CASSLAGGTNNEQFF	TGTGCCAGCAGCCTAGCGGGGGGGACAAACAATGAGCAGTTCTTC
TRBJ2-1	-	-	TRBV6-1	CASSEDSHNEQFF	TGTGCCAGCAGTGAAGATAGTCACAATGAGCAGTTCTTC
TRBJ1-6	TRBD1	-	TRBV6-5	CASSLERGRISLHF	TGTGCCAGCAGCTTGGAAAGGGGGCGCATTTCCCTCCACTTT
TRBJ2-3	-	-	TRBV9	CASSVGGGNTDTQYF	TGTGCCAGCAGCGTAGGAGGGGGGAACACAGATACGCAGTATTTT
TRBJ2-3	TRBD2	-	TRBV12-5	CASGPPPSGGITDTQYF	TGTGCTAGTGGTCCCCCCCCTAGCGGGGGGATCACAGATACGCAGTATTTT
TRBJ1-1	-	few	TRBV4-3	CASSRSQGSGTEAFF	TGCGCCAGCAGCCGATCCCAGGGTAGCGGCACTGAAGCTTTCTTT
TRBJ2-4	-	-	TRBV6-5	CASSYEGYIQYF	TGTGCCAGCAGTTACGAGGGGTACATTCAGTACTTC
TRBJ1-5	-	-	TRBV5-6	CASSLGGAQPQHF	TGTGCCAGCAGCTTGGGGGGAGCTCAGCCCCAGCATTTT
TRBJ1-2	TRBD1	-	TRBV13	CASSLGTGGEGYTF	TGTGCCAGCAGCTTAGGGACAGGGGGCGAGGGCTACACCTTC
TRBJ2-3	-	-	TRBV6-5	CASRSSGAADTQYF	TGTGCCAGCAGATCCTCGGGGGCGGCAGATACGCAGTATTTT
TRBJ2-6	-	few	TRBV7-9	CASSPTTGTGANVLTF	TGTGCCAGCAGCCCCACCACAGGGACTGGGGCCAACGTCCTGACTTTC
TRBJ1-5	-	-	TRBV19	CATDPGLRGQPQHF	TGTGCCACCGACCCAGGGCTTCGGGGTCAGCCCCAGCATTTT
TRBJ2-7	-	-	TRBV7-9	CASSLDKYEQYF	TGTGCCAGCAGCCTGGACAAGTACGAGCAGTACTTC
TRBJ1-1	TRBD1	-	TRBV5-1	CASSLVFLPGGGTRAFF	TGCGCCAGCAGCCTTGTTTTTCTTCCAGGGGGTGGTACGCGAGCTTTCTTT
TRBJ1-5	-	few	TRBV6-5	CASSYYQDDQPQHF	TGTGCCAGCAGTTACTACCAGGATGATCAGCCCCAGCATTTT
TRBJ2-5	-	few	TRBV9	CASSSTASPGETQYF	TGTGCCAGCAGCAGTACGGCGAGCCCAGGGGAGACCCAGTACTTC
TRBJ1-3	-	-	TRBV7-9	CASSPERNTIYF	TGTGCCAGCAGCCCCGAGCGAAACACCATATATTTT
TRBJ1-4	-	-	TRBV7-2	CASSGHSGANEKLFF	TGTGCCAGCAGCGGTCACAGCGGGGCTAATGAAAAACTGTTTTTT
TRBJ2-1	TRBD2	-	TRBV4-3	CASSQGASGGDEQFF	TGCGCCAGCAGCCAAGGGGCTAGCGGGGGGGATGAGCAGTTCTTC
TRBJ2-7	-	medium-sized	TRBV19	CASSSGPFQTYEQYF	TGTGCCAGTAGTAGCGGGCCGTTTCAAACCTACGAGCAGTACTTC
TRBJ2-7	-	-	TRBV4-3	CASSQERGGPSYEQYF	TGCGCCAGCAGCCAAGAACGCGGTGGACCCTCCTACGAGCAGTACTTC